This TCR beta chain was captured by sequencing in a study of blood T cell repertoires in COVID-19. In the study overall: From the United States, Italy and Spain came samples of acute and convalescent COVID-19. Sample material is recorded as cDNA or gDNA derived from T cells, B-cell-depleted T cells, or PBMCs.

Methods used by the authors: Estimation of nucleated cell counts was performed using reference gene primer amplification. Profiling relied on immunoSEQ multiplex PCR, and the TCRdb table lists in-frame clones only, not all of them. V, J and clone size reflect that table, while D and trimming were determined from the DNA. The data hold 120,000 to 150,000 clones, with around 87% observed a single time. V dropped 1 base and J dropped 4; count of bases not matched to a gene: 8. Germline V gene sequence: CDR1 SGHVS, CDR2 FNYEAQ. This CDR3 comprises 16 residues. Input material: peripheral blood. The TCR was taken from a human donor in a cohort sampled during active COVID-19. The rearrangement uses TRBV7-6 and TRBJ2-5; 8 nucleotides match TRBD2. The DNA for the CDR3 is TGTGCCAGCAGCTTAGGTGGGGCGGGAGGCGGAGAGACCCAGTACTTC. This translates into CASSLGGAGGGETQYF.